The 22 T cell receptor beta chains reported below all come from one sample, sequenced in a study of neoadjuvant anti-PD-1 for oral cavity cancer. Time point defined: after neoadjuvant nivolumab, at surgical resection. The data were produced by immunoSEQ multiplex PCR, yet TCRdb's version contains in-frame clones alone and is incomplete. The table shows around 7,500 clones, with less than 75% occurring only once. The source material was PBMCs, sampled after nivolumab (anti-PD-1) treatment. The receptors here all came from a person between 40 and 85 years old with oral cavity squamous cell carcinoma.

The CDR3 nucleotides read TGTGCCAGCAGTTATGGGGACGAGCAGTACTTC. Amino acids: CASSYGDEQYF. This rearrangement joins TRBV6-6 to TRBJ2-7; no firm D call. Germline values: CDR1 MNHNY, CDR2 SVGAGI (reference sequence). This CDR3 is built from 11 residues. V was clipped by 3 bases and J by 5 bases, with 5 bases between them.

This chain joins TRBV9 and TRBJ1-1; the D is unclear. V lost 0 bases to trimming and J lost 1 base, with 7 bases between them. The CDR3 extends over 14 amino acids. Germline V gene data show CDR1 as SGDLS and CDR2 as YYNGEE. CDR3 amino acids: CASSVVSGNTEAFF. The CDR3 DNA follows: TGTGCCAGCAGCGTAGTTTCAGGGAACACTGAAGCTTTCTTT.

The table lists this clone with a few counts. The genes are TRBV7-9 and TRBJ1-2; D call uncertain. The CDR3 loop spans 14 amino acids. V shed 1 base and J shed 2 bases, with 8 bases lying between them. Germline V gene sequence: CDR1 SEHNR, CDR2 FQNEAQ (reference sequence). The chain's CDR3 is CASSLVVANYGYTF. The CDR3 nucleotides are TGTGCCAGCAGCTTAGTCGTCGCAAACTATGGCTACACCTTC.

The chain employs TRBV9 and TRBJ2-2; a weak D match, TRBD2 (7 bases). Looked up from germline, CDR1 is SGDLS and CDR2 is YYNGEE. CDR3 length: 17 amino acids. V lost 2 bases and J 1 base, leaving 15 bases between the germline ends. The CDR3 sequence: CASSVGSGGLNTGELFF. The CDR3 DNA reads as TGTGCCAGCAGCGTCGGTTCGGGGGGCTTGAACACCGGGGAGCTGTTTTTT.

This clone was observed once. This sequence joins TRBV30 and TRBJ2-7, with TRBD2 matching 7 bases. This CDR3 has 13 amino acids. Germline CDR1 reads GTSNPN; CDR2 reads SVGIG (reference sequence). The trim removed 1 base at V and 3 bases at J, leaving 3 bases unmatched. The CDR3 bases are TGTGCCTGGAGTGAGGGAGGGAACTACGAGCAGTACTTC. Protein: CAWSEGGNYEQYF.

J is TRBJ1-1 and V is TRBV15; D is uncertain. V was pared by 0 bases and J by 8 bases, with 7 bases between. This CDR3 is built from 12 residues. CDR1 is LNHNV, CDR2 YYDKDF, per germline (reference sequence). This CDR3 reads CATSRDIAEAFF. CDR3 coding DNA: TGTGCCACCAGCAGAGATATAGCAGAAGCTTTCTTT. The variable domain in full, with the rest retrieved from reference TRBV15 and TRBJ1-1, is DAMVIQNPRYQVTQFGKPVTLSCSQTLNHNVMYWYQQKSSQAPKLLFHYYDKDFNNEADTPDNFQSRRPNTSFCFLDIRSPGLGDTAMYLCATSRDIAEAFFGQGTRLTVV.

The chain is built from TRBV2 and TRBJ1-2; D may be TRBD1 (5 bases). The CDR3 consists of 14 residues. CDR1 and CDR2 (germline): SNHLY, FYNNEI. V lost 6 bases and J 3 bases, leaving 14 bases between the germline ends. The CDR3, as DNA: TGTGCCAGCAGGCAATTAGGGGTGGACTATGGCTACACCTTC. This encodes CASRQLGVDYGYTF.

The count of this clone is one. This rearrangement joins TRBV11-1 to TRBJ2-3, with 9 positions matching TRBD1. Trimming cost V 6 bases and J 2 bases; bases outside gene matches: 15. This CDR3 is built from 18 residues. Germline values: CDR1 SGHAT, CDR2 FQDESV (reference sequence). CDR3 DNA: TGTGCCAGCAGTCGTACAGGGGGCTTCGCCCAGTTCACAGATACGCAGTATTTT. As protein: CASSRTGGFAQFTDTQYF.

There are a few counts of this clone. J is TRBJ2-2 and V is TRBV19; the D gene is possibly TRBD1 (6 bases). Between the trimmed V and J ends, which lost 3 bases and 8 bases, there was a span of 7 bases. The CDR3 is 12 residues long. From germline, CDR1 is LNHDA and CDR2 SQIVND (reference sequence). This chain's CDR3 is CASSIRGGELFF. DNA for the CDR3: TGTGCCAGTAGTATCAGGGGAGGGGAGCTGTTTTTT.

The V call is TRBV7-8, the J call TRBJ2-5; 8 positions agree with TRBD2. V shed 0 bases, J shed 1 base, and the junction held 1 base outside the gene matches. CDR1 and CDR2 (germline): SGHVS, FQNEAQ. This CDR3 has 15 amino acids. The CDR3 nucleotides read TGTGCCAGCAGCTTAGCCGGACTAGCCCAAGAGACCCAGTACTTC. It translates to CASSLAGLAQETQYF.

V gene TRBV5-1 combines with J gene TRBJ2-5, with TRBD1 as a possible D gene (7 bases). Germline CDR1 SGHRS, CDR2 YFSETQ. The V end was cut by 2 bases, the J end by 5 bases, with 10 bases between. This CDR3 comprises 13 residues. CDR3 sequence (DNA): TGCGCCAGCAGCTTTTCAGGGGGGGAGACCCAGTACTTC. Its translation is CASSFSGGETQYF.

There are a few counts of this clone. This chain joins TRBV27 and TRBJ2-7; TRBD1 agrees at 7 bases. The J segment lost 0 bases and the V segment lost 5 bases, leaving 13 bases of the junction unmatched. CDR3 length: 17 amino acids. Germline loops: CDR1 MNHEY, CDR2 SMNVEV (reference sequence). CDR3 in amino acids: CASSLLAPRGISYEQYF. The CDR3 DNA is TGTGCCAGCAGTCTACTCGCCCCCAGGGGGATCTCCTACGAGCAGTACTTC.

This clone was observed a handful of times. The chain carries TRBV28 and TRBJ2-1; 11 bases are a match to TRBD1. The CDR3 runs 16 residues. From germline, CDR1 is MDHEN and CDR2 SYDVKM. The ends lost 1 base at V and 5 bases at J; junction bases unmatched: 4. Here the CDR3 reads CASSLSGTGGDNEQFF. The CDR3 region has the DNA TGTGCCAGCAGTTTATCTGGGACAGGGGGGGACAATGAGCAGTTCTTC.

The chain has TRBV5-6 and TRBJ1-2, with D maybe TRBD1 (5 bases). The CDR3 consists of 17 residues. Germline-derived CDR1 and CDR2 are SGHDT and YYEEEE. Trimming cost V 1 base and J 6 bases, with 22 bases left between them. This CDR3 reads CASSLSSGYRLSDGYTF. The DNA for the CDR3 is TGTGCCAGCAGCTTGTCCTCAGGGTACCGGCTATCGGATGGCTACACCTTC.

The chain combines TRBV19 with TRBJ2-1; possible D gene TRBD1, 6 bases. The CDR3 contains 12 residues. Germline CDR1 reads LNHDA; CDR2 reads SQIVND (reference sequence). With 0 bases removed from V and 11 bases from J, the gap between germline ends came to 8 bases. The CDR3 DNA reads TGTGCCAGTAGTATAGACGGACAGAAGCAGTTCTTC. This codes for CASSIDGQKQFF.

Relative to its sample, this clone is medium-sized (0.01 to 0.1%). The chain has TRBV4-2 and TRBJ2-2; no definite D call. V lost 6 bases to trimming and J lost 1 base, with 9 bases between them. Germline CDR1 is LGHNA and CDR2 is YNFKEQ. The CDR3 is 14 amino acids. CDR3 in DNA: TGTGCCAGCAGTCATACAGAGAACACCGGGGAGCTGTTTTTT. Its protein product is CASSHTENTGELFF.

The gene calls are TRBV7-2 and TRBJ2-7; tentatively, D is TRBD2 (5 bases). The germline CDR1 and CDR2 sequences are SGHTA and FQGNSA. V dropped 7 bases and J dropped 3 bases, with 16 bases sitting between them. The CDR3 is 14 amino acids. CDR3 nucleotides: TGTGCCAGCAAATTTGACCGGGAAAACTACGAGCAGTACTTC. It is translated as CASKFDRENYEQYF.

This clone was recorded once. The CDR3 DNA follows: TGTGCCATCCGGCACCTACTCACCTACGAGCAGTACTTC. Its protein is CAIRHLLTYEQYF. The chain carries TRBV10-3 and TRBJ2-7; D gene uncertain. The ends were cut back, 8 bases at V and 2 bases at J, with 13 bases in the middle. CDR1 is ENHRY and CDR2 is SYGVKD in the germline V gene. This CDR3 has 13 residues.

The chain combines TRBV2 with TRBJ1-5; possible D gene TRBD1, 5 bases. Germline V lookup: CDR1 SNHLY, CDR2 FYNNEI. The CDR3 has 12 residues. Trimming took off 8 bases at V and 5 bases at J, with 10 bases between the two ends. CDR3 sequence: CASARGDQPQHF. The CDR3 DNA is TGTGCCAGCGCGAGGGGTGATCAGCCCCAGCATTTT.

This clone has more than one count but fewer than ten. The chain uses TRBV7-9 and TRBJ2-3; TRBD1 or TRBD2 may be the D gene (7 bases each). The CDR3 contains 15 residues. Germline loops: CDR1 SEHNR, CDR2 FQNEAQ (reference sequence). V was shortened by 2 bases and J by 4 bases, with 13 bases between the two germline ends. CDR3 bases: TGTGCCAGCAGCTTATTACAGGGGAGGGCAGATACGCAGTATTTT. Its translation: CASSLLQGRADTQYF.

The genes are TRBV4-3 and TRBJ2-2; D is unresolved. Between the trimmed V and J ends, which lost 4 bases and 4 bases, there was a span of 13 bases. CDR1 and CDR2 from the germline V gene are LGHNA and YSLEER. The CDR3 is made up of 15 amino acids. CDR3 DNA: TGCGCCAGCAGCCGCAGTCTGGACCCCACCGGGGAGCTGTTTTTT. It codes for CASSRSLDPTGELFF.

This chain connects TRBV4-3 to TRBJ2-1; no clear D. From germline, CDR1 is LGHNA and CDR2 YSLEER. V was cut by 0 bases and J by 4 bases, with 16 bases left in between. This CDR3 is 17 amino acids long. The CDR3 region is CASSQEFGSGIYNEQFF. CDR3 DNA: TGCGCCAGCAGCCAAGAGTTCGGCAGTGGGATTTACAATGAGCAGTTCTTC.